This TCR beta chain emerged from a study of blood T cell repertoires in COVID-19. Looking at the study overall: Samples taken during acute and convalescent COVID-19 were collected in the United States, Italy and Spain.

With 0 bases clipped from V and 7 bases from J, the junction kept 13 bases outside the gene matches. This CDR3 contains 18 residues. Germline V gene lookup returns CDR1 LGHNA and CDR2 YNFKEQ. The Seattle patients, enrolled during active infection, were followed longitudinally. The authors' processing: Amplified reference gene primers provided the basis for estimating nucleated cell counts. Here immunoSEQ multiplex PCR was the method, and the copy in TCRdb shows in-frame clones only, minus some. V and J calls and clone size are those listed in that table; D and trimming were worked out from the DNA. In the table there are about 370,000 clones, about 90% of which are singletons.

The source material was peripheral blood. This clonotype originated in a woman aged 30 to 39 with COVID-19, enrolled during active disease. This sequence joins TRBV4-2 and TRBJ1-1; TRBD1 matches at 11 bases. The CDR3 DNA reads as TGTGCCAGCAGCCAAGATATTGGACAGGGGGCCTGGTCGGGTGAAGCTTTCTTT. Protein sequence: CASSQDIGQGAWSGEAFF.